Below, 27 T cell receptor beta chains from the same sample are listed, as sequenced in a study of early T cells in non-severe SARS-CoV-2 infection. TCRdb redid the calling of the 5' RACE reads with MiXCR, one entry per CDR3 protein. The sample lists about 98,000 distinct CDR3 sequences, 9.5% to 11% seen once, with 5.1% in the top ten. Sequenced sample: whole blood. These receptors came from an adult who was a healthcare worker with PCR-confirmed SARS-CoV-2 infection or an uninfected control (not recorded which).

To note about this clonotype: A read error may explain this, as a much larger clone is one base away. The chain links TRBV5-1 to TRBJ1-2; 7 bases match TRBD1. CDR1 and CDR2 (germline): SGHRS, YFSETQ. V was pared by 0 bases and J by 4 bases, with 6 bases of the junction left unmatched. The CDR3 is 15 residues long. For the CDR3, the DNA is TGCGCCAGCAGCTTGGAACAGGGGAACCCCTATGGCTACACCTTC. It codes for CASSLEQGNPYGYTF.

This clonotype was seen many times. The chain joins TRBV3-1 to TRBJ2-5, with 10 bases matching TRBD2. The V and J ends lost 1 base and 0 bases, in that order; junction bases with no gene match: 5. The CDR3 spans 17 residues. Germline lookup yields CDR1 LGHDT and CDR2 YNNKEL (reference sequence). In DNA form, the CDR3 reads TGTGCCAGCAGCCAAGCCCCTAGCGGGGGATACCAAGAGACCCAGTACTTC. This sequence encodes CASSQAPSGGYQETQYF.

This clonotype was found a few times. The gene calls are TRBV5-6 and TRBJ2-7, with 8 bases aligning to TRBD2. Germline V gives CDR1 SGHDT, CDR2 YYEEEE. The V segment lost 4 bases and the J segment 2 bases; nucleotides outside the gene matches: 5. The CDR3 has 14 residues. CDR3 in amino acids: CASSLRGGTYEQYF. The CDR3 DNA is TGTGCCAGCAGCCTCCGCGGGGGGACCTACGAGCAGTACTTC.

The V and J genes are TRBV28 and TRBJ2-1; 7 bases are shared with TRBD1. The CDR3 spans 15 residues. Germline loops: CDR1 MDHEN, CDR2 SYDVKM. V was pared by 6 bases and J by 9 bases, with 14 bases of the junction left unmatched. The CDR3 DNA reads TGTGCCAGCAGGCCTACCGGCCGACAGGGTACTGAGCAGTTCTTC. Amino acid sequence: CASRPTGRQGTEQFF.

The rearrangement uses TRBV14 and TRBJ1-2; D is possibly TRBD1 (5 bases). The V end was cut by 1 base, the J end by 2 bases, with 17 bases between. This CDR3 contains 17 residues. Germline CDR1 and CDR2: SGHDN and FVKESK. CDR3 DNA: TGTGCCAGCAGCCAAGGGATAATAAGGGGCGCAAACTATGGCTACACCTTC. Translating it yields CASSQGIIRGANYGYTF.

The gene calls are TRBV25-1 and TRBJ1-1; weak D call: TRBD1 (5 bases). Between the trimmed V and J ends, which lost 0 bases and 4 bases, there was a span of 9 bases. Germline V gives CDR1 MGHDK, CDR2 SYGVNS. The CDR3 loop spans 14 amino acids. The CDR3 coding sequence is TGTGCCAGCAGTGAATACAGGGAGGTCACTGAAGCTTTCTTT. Translation gives CASSEYREVTEAFF.

This clonotype was found many times. This chain links TRBV5-4 with TRBJ2-6; D gene ambiguous. The V gene lost 3 bases and the J gene lost 0 bases, with 7 bases spanning the gap. Germline V gives CDR1 SGHNT, CDR2 YYREEE (reference sequence). The CDR3 spans 15 residues. The CDR3 spells CASSSSLSGANVLTF. As DNA, the CDR3 is TGTGCCAGCAGCTCCTCCCTCTCTGGGGCCAACGTCCTGACTTTC.

As regards this clonotype: A read error may be the cause here, since a much bigger clone is one base away. In this CDR3 the conserved last residue, phenylalanine or tryptophan, is missing, so a read error is likely. V usage is TRBV3-1 and J usage is TRBJ2-2; D unresolved. V dropped 6 bases and J dropped 3 bases, with 14 bases sitting between them. The CDR3 totals 15 residues. The germline V gene encodes CDR1 LGHDT and CDR2 YNNKEL (reference sequence). Here the CDR3 DNA reads TGTGCCAGCAGGCCGGCGTCGGGTGACACCGGGGAGCTGTTTTTA. As protein: CASRPASGDTGELFL.

This clonotype occurred many times. V usage is TRBV23-1 and J usage is TRBJ2-5; 9 bases fit TRBD2. TRBV23-1 is known as an ORF, though its function is uncertain. V lost 6 bases and J lost 5; bases outside the gene matches: 7. The CDR3 totals 14 residues. The CDR3 DNA follows: TGCGCCAGCAGCCATAGCGGGGGTGACGAGACCCAGTACTTC. Translation gives CASSHSGGDETQYF.

V is TRBV5-4 and J is TRBJ2-3; possible D gene TRBD2, 5 bases. From germline, CDR1 is SGHNT and CDR2 YYREEE (reference sequence). The length of the CDR3 is 15 residues. V shed 5 bases and J shed 1 base, with 14 bases lying between them. CDR3 DNA: TGTGCCAGCAGTTTGCCGGGGTCCCGCACAGATACGCAGTATTTT. Its protein is CASSLPGSRTDTQYF.

There are a few counts of this clonotype. The gene calls are TRBV28 and TRBJ2-7; TRBD2 is a possible D gene (5 bases). Deletions cut 6 bases from V and 6 bases from J, with 12 bases between. The CDR3 runs to 12 residues. The germline CDR1 and CDR2 sequences are MDHEN and SYDVKM. This chain's CDR3 is CASRLGLGEQYF. The DNA of the CDR3 is TGTGCCAGCAGACTCGGACTCGGCGAGCAGTACTTC.

This clonotype was seen repeatedly, ten times or more. The V gene is TRBV12-3 or TRBV12-4, the J gene TRBJ1-4; TRBD1 agrees at 9 bases. V lost 0 bases and J lost 5; bases outside the gene matches: 1. There are 15 residues in the CDR3. CDR3 residues: CASSLAGTGNEKLFF. The DNA for the CDR3 is TGTGCCAGCAGTTTAGCGGGGACAGGGAATGAAAAACTGTTTTTT.

This rearrangement joins TRBV5-1 to TRBJ2-2; 10 bases are a match to TRBD2. Germline loops: CDR1 SGHRS, CDR2 YFSETQ. V dropped 4 bases and J dropped 0; count of bases not matched to a gene: 6. The CDR3 contains 17 residues. In nucleotides, the CDR3 is TGCGCCAGCAGCCCCGGGACTAGCGTTACGAACACCGGGGAGCTGTTTTTT. This gives the protein CASSPGTSVTNTGELFF. The full variable domain, in which reference TRBV5-1 and TRBJ2-2 provide the parts outside the CDR3, is KAGVTQTPRYLIKTRGQQVTLSCSPISGHRSVSWYQQTPGQGLQFLFEYFSETQRNKGNFPGRFSGRQFSNSRSEMNVSTLELGDSALYLCASSPGTSVTNTGELFFGEGSRLTVL.

This clonotype was observed a few times. The chain couples TRBV24-1 to TRBJ2-3, with TRBD2 matching over 8 bases. V was pared by 5 bases and J by 3 bases, with 9 bases of the junction left unmatched. This CDR3 has 16 residues. CDR1 and CDR2 from the germline V gene are KGHDR and SFDVKD. The CDR3 DNA follows: TGTGCCACCAGTGGGACGGAAGCGGGAGCTACAGATACGCAGTATTTT. This translates into CATSGTEAGATDTQYF.

This clonotype appeared many times. J is TRBJ2-7 and V is TRBV12-3 or TRBV12-4, with TRBD1 matching over 7 bases. This CDR3 spans 13 amino acids. The ends lost 6 bases at V and 5 bases at J; junction bases unmatched: 7. CDR3 in DNA: TGTGCCAGCAGCCTTGACAGGGCCCACGAGCAGTACTTC. This encodes CASSLDRAHEQYF.

This clonotype appeared many times. The chain couples TRBV16 to TRBJ2-7, with no clear D. V gave up 1 base and J gave up 2 bases, with 6 bases separating them. The CDR3 runs 13 residues. CDR1 KGHSY and CDR2 FQNENV come from the germline V gene. CDR3 bases: TGTGCCAGCAGCCAATGGGGAACCTACGAGCAGTACTTC. It yields the protein CASSQWGTYEQYF.

The V call is TRBV20-1, the J call TRBJ1-1; D remains ambiguous. Per germline, CDR1 DFQATT and CDR2 SNEGSKA (reference sequence). The CDR3 consists of 21 residues. With 0 bases removed from V and 6 bases from J, the gap between germline ends came to 35 bases. CDR3 protein: CSARDKFFGELGKQRGPEAFF. CDR3 bases: TGCAGTGCTAGAGATAAATTCTTTGGAGAATTGGGGAAACAGAGAGGCCCTGAAGCTTTCTTT.

This chain connects TRBV9 to TRBJ1-3; 7 bases are shared with TRBD1. This CDR3 region has 14 residues. V was pared by 4 bases and J by 6 bases, with 7 bases of the junction left unmatched. Germline CDR1 SGDLS, CDR2 YYNGEE. CDR3 sequence: CASSPRGLLNTIYF. DNA of the CDR3: TGTGCCAGCAGCCCTAGGGGGCTATTAAACACCATATATTTT.

The rearrangement uses TRBV18 and TRBJ1-1; TRBD1 aligns across 7 bases. The CDR3 covers 14 residues. Germline V CDR1 and CDR2: KGHSH, LQKENI. With V trimmed by 6 bases and J by 1 base, 5 bases remained unmatched. The CDR3 DNA is TGTGCCAGCTCCAATCGGACAGGGAACACTGAAGCTTTCTTT. Translating it yields CASSNRTGNTEAFF.

Ten or more counts support this clonotype. The CDR3 loop reads CASSYGGASSPQHF. Here the CDR3 DNA reads TGTGCCAGCAGTTACGGGGGGGCTTCGTCGCCCCAGCATTTT. The chain employs TRBV6-5 and TRBJ1-5; D may be TRBD1 (6 bases). Looked up from germline, CDR1 is MNHEY and CDR2 is SVGAGI. Trimming stripped 2 bases from V and 9 bases from J, with 14 bases between. CDR3 length: 14 residues.

This chain uses TRBV7-9 with TRBJ2-7, with a tentative D call TRBD1 (6 bases). The CDR3 is made up of 16 amino acids. CDR1 and CDR2 from the germline V gene are SEHNR and FQNEAQ (reference sequence). The V end was cut by 3 bases, the J end by 0 bases, with 15 bases between. The chain's CDR3 is CASSFPAQGNSYEQYF. CDR3 nucleotides: TGTGCCAGCAGCTTTCCTGCCCAGGGGAACTCCTACGAGCAGTACTTC.

V usage is TRBV5-1 and J usage is TRBJ2-7; no clear D. Trimming shortened V by 5 bases and J by 6 bases, and 15 bases separated the two germline ends. Germline V CDR1 and CDR2: SGHRS, YFSETQ. CDR3 length: 13 amino acids. The CDR3 bases are TGCGCCAGCAGTGTCGGAAGGGCTGCCGAGCAGTACTTC. It specifies CASSVGRAAEQYF. Full variable domain (rest looked up from reference TRBV5-1 and TRBJ2-7): KAGVTQTPRYLIKTRGQQVTLSCSPISGHRSVSWYQQTPGQGLQFLFEYFSETQRNKGNFPGRFSGRQFSNSRSEMNVSTLELGDSALYLCASSVGRAAEQYFGPGTRLTVT.

This chain connects TRBV7-2 to TRBJ2-3, with unresolved D. Between the trimmed V and J ends, which lost 4 bases and 3 bases, there was a span of 11 bases. Germline V lookup: CDR1 SGHTA, CDR2 FQGNSA. This CDR3 spans 14 amino acids. The CDR3 loop reads CASSSFVRTDTQYF. The CDR3 bases are TGTGCCAGCAGCTCCTTTGTTAGAACAGATACGCAGTATTTT.

This clonotype turned up a few times. This chain uses TRBV5-1 with TRBJ2-2; 8 nucleotides agree with TRBD2. J lost 1 base, V lost 6 bases, and 2 bases had no gene match. In germline, CDR1 is SGHRS, CDR2 YFSETQ. The CDR3 runs to 14 residues. CDR3 amino acids: CASTLAGNTGELFF. The CDR3 DNA is TGCGCCAGCACGCTAGCGGGGAACACCGGGGAGCTGTTTTTT. The variable domain in full, completed from reference TRBV5-1 and TRBJ2-2, reads KAGVTQTPRYLIKTRGQQVTLSCSPISGHRSVSWYQQTPGQGLQFLFEYFSETQRNKGNFPGRFSGRQFSNSRSEMNVSTLELGDSALYLCASTLAGNTGELFFGEGSRLTVL.

This clonotype was found a few times. The gene calls are TRBV20-1 and TRBJ2-3; D not resolved. CDR3 length: 15 amino acids. CDR1 is DFQATT and CDR2 is SNEGSKA in the germline V gene (reference sequence). V shed 2 bases and J shed 0 bases, with 12 bases lying between them. The CDR3 nucleotides read TGCAGTGCTAGACAGCCGGCTACCAGCACAGATACGCAGTATTTT. This sequence encodes CSARQPATSTDTQYF.

The chain employs TRBV12-3 or TRBV12-4 and TRBJ1-6; the D gene is possibly TRBD1 (5 bases). CDR3 length: 15 amino acids. V was pared by 5 bases and J by 9 bases, with 17 bases between. The CDR3 reads CASSPRRRAGSPLHF. In DNA form, the CDR3 reads TGTGCCAGCAGTCCCCGCCGCAGGGCTGGTTCACCCCTCCACTTT.

This clonotype was counted ten times or more. The genes are TRBV20-1 and TRBJ2-2, with D uncertain. Per the germline V gene, CDR1 is DFQATT and CDR2 is SNEGSKA (reference sequence). V dropped 5 bases and J dropped 1 base, with 11 bases sitting between them. This CDR3 is built from 14 residues. In nucleotides, the CDR3 is TGCAGTGCTCAGAGTCCTCTGAACACCGGGGAGCTGTTTTTT. As protein: CSAQSPLNTGELFF.